Following are 26 T cell receptor beta chains from one sample sequenced in a study of cytomegalovirus exposure and HLA in healthy donors. PCR involved 60 Vbeta and 13 Jbeta primers. The assay was immunoSEQ multiplex PCR, and TCRdb's table has in-frame clones only and misses some. The sample has tens of thousands of clones, and its top ten clones hold around 1.6%. Sequences were obtained from PBMCs. The source is a young woman in good health and CMV-seronegative.

The genes are TRBV4-1 and TRBJ1-2; D not resolved. The ends were cut back, 2 bases at V and 3 bases at J, with 13 bases in the middle. Germline CDR1 MGHRA, CDR2 YSYEKL. This CDR3 contains 15 residues. In nucleotides, the CDR3 is TGCGCCAGCAGCCAAAGCCCCGGGGTGGACTATGGCTACACCTTC. Protein product: CASSQSPGVDYGYTF.

The chain uses TRBV18 and TRBJ2-1; 10 bases are shared with TRBD2. Germline trimming cut 3 bases from V and 7 bases from J; bases unmatched to any gene: 6. CDR1 is KGHSH, CDR2 LQKENI, per germline. The CDR3 totals 15 residues. CDR3 region: CASSPGSGRLNEQFF. The CDR3 DNA follows: TGTGCCAGCTCACCGGGTAGCGGGAGGTTAAATGAGCAGTTCTTC.

V and J are TRBV4-3 and TRBJ2-6; 7 nucleotides align to TRBD1. This CDR3 has 16 amino acids. Trimming removed 3 bases from V and 3 bases from J; junction bases left unmatched: 5. The germline gives CDR1 LGHNA, CDR2 YSLEER. The CDR3 DNA reads as TGCGCCAGCAGCCAGACGACAGGGAATGGGGCCAACGTCCTGACTTTC. This translates into CASSQTTGNGANVLTF.

The J gene is TRBJ2-3, the V gene TRBV12-5; 7 bases are shared with TRBD2. Germline V gene sequence: CDR1 LGHNT, CDR2 FRNRAP. This CDR3 is built from 14 residues. With V trimmed by 6 bases and J by 11 bases, 14 bases remained unmatched. The CDR3 nucleotides are TGTGCTAGTGGCCTACCCCCGGACGAGCGGGGGCAGTATTTT. Protein sequence: CASGLPPDERGQYF.

V and J are TRBV7-2 and TRBJ2-1; TRBD2 aligns across 9 bases. The junction had 1 base not matched to a gene; V was cut back by 4 bases and J by 3 bases. CDR1 and CDR2 from the germline V gene are SGHTA and FQGNSA. The CDR3 is made up of 14 amino acids. CDR3 sequence (DNA): TGTGCCAGCAGCTCTAGCGGGGTCTACAATGAGCAGTTCTTC. Translation: CASSSSGVYNEQFF.

This chain joins TRBV11-3 and TRBJ2-1; TRBD1 aligns across 8 bases. This CDR3 region has 15 residues. CDR1 and CDR2 (germline): SGHNT, YENEEA. The junction had 1 base not matched to a gene; V was cut back by 1 base and J by 2 bases. DNA for the CDR3: TGTGCCAGCAGCTTAGCAGGGGGCCCCTACAATGAGCAGTTCTTC. It is translated as CASSLAGGPYNEQFF.

CDR3 coding DNA: TGTGCCAGCAGCCCTAGACAGGGAAACACTGAAGCTTTCTTT. Amino acid sequence: CASSPRQGNTEAFF. The gene calls are TRBV9 and TRBJ1-1, with 7 nucleotides matching TRBD1. This CDR3 region has 14 residues. Per the germline V gene, CDR1 is SGDLS and CDR2 is YYNGEE. The V and J ends lost 4 bases and 2 bases, in that order; junction bases with no gene match: 5.

The chain combines TRBV7-2 with TRBJ2-3; D unclear. Germline V gives CDR1 SGHTA, CDR2 FQGNSA. The V and J ends lost 3 bases and 4 bases respectively, with 11 bases between them. This CDR3 region has 14 residues. DNA of the CDR3: TGTGCCAGCAGCTTCGAACAAGTTGCAGATACGCAGTATTTT. This codes for CASSFEQVADTQYF. The entire variable domain, with the rest obtained from reference TRBV7-2 and TRBJ2-3, is as follows: GAGVSQSPSNKVTEKGKDVELRCDPISGHTALYWYRQSLGQGLEFLIYFQGNSAPDKSGLPSDRFSAERTGGSVSTLTIQRTQQEDSAVYLCASSFEQVADTQYFGPGTRLTVL.

This chain joins TRBV13 and TRBJ1-1; D possibly corresponds to TRBD1 (5 bases). The germline V gene encodes CDR1 PRHDT and CDR2 FYEKMQ (reference sequence). The CDR3 is 14 amino acids. The V end lost 4 bases, the J end lost 6 bases, and 15 bases lay between the germline ends. As DNA, the CDR3 is TGTGCCAGCAGCTCGAGATCAGGGTTGGCTGAAGCTTTCTTT. Its translation is CASSSRSGLAEAFF.

This sequence joins TRBV9 and TRBJ2-2, with 7 nucleotides matching TRBD2. V lost 0 bases and J lost 1; bases outside the gene matches: 6. In germline, CDR1 is SGDLS, CDR2 YYNGEE. The CDR3 has 17 residues. The CDR3 sequence is CASSVVRSGGNTGELFF. The CDR3 nucleotides are TGTGCCAGCAGCGTAGTGAGATCGGGGGGGAACACCGGGGAGCTGTTTTTT.

The chain combines TRBV5-1 with TRBJ2-2; TRBD1 is a possible D gene (5 bases). V lost 4 bases, J lost 0 bases, and 16 bases lay in between. This CDR3 spans 17 amino acids. Germline loops: CDR1 SGHRS, CDR2 YFSETQ. The CDR3 region is CASSHPRGPSNTGELFF. As DNA, the CDR3 is TGCGCCAGCAGCCACCCAAGGGGCCCTTCGAACACCGGGGAGCTGTTTTTT.

V and J are TRBV10-1 and TRBJ2-7; tentative D call: TRBD2 (6 bases). CDR3 length: 16 amino acids. In germline, CDR1 is WNHNN, CDR2 SYGVQD (reference sequence). V lost 1 base, J lost 3 bases, and 16 bases lay in between. CDR3 sequence reads: CASSEYPGPGVYEQYF. The DNA of the CDR3 is TGCGCCAGCAGTGAGTACCCGGGACCGGGGGTCTACGAGCAGTACTTC.

V gene TRBV4-1 combines with J gene TRBJ2-7; perhaps TRBD2 as D (5 bases). The germline V gene encodes CDR1 MGHRA and CDR2 YSYEKL. The ends were cut back, 4 bases at V and 1 base at J, with 11 bases in the middle. The CDR3 is 14 amino acids. This chain's CDR3 is CASSPLRDSYEQYF. CDR3 nucleotide sequence: TGCGCCAGCAGCCCGCTGAGGGATTCCTACGAGCAGTACTTC.

The gene calls are TRBV4-2 and TRBJ1-4; 7 bases are shared with TRBD1. CDR3 length: 15 residues. The germline V gene has CDR1 LGHNA and CDR2 YNFKEQ. The V segment lost 3 bases and the J segment 8 bases; nucleotides outside the gene matches: 9. The CDR3 loop reads CASSQDRQGVEKLFF. In DNA form, the CDR3 reads TGTGCCAGCAGCCAGGACCGACAGGGTGTGGAAAAACTGTTTTTT.

The chain is built from TRBV7-9 and TRBJ1-2, with 9 nucleotides matching TRBD1. V trimming: 5 bases; J trimming: 2 bases; junction bases outside the gene matches: 3. Per germline, CDR1 SEHNR and CDR2 FQNEAQ (reference sequence). This CDR3 spans 14 amino acids. This chain's CDR3 is CASSAGTGNYGYTF. The CDR3 bases are TGTGCCAGCAGCGCTGGGACAGGGAACTATGGCTACACCTTC.

This chain joins TRBV18 and TRBJ2-7; 8 positions agree with TRBD1. With V trimmed by 6 bases and J by 4 bases, 8 bases remained unmatched. This CDR3 has 14 residues. Germline values: CDR1 KGHSH, CDR2 LQKENI. CDR3 nucleotides: TGTGCCAGCTCCTCGTCTCGACAGGGGTACGAGCAGTACTTC. Translation gives CASSSSRQGYEQYF. Full variable domain (remainder filled in from reference TRBV18 and TRBJ2-7): NAGVMQNPRHLVRRRGQEARLRCSPMKGHSHVYWYRQLPEEGLKFMVYLQKENIIDESGMPKERFSAEFPKEGPSILRIQQVVRGDSAAYFCASSSSRQGYEQYFGPGTRLTVT.

The V call is TRBV7-2, the J call TRBJ2-7; D remains unclear. V lost 8 bases and J lost 11, with 22 bases in between. The length of the CDR3 is 13 residues. The germline CDR1 and CDR2 sequences are SGHTA and FQGNSA. CDR3 amino acids: CASRLTLQEEKYF. CDR3 nucleotides: TGTGCCAGCCGCCTCACACTCCAGGAAGAAAAGTACTTC.

V and J are TRBV5-1 and TRBJ2-4; D may be TRBD2 (7 bases). Germline V gives CDR1 SGHRS, CDR2 YFSETQ. The CDR3 runs 17 residues. Trimming removed 4 bases at V and 2 bases at J, with 19 bases between. CDR3 coding DNA: TGCGCCAGCAGCCCGGGGGGCGCGGGGGCCTCCAAAAACATTCAGTACTTC. Translated, it gives CASSPGGAGASKNIQYF.

The chain carries TRBV4-1 and TRBJ2-1, with 9 bases matching TRBD2. Losses at the gene ends were 2 bases for V and 10 bases for J; bases not matched to a gene: 15. Germline CDR1 MGHRA, CDR2 YSYEKL. CDR3 length: 17 amino acids. The CDR3 loop is CASSQTLLSGRSREQFF. In DNA form, the CDR3 reads TGCGCCAGCAGCCAAACCCTTTTGAGCGGGAGGAGCCGCGAGCAGTTCTTC.

The chain employs TRBV5-1 and TRBJ2-7, with 12 nucleotides matching TRBD2. J gave up 3 bases and V 0 bases, and 4 bases lay outside the gene matches. CDR1 is SGHRS and CDR2 is YFSETQ in the germline V gene. The CDR3 sequence is 16 residues long. CDR3 protein: CASSLVASGRVYEQYF. DNA for the CDR3: TGCGCCAGCAGCTTGGTAGCTAGCGGGAGGGTCTACGAGCAGTACTTC.

Notes on this clone: In the same sample, other DNA sequences code for this CDR3. This rearrangement joins TRBV30 to TRBJ1-5, with D perhaps matching TRBD1 (5 bases). Germline CDR1 reads GTSNPN; CDR2 reads SVGIG (reference sequence). The germline V and J ends were trimmed by 0 bases and 2 bases, with 8 bases remaining between them. The CDR3 consists of 14 residues. The CDR3 sequence is CAWSVGGGNQPQHF. The CDR3 nucleotides are TGTGCCTGGAGTGTTGGAGGGGGCAATCAGCCCCAGCATTTT.

This rearrangement joins TRBV6-6 to TRBJ2-7, with a possible D match to TRBD1 (6 bases). V lost 5 bases to trimming and J lost 2 bases, with 10 bases between them. Germline V gene sequence: CDR1 MNHNY, CDR2 SVGAGI (reference sequence). This CDR3 is built from 13 residues. The DNA for the CDR3 is TGTGCCAGCAGTGGGGGCCTTACCTACGAGCAGTACTTC. This gives the protein CASSGGLTYEQYF.

The rearrangement links TRBV28 to TRBJ2-5; possible D gene TRBD1, 6 bases. Trimming cost V 7 bases and J 2 bases, with 17 bases left between them. Looked up from germline, CDR1 is MDHEN and CDR2 is SYDVKM. CDR3 length equals 15 residues. The CDR3 sequence is CASKKWLRGQETQYF. Here the CDR3 DNA reads TGTGCCAGCAAGAAGTGGTTGAGGGGGCAAGAGACCCAGTACTTC.

V gene TRBV1 combines with J gene TRBJ2-1; whether TRBD2, the table's D call, matches the DNA was not checked. TRBV1 corresponds to a pseudogene. The length of the CDR3 is 19 residues. As DNA, the CDR3 is TGCACCAGCAGCCAAGATACCCCCCTCGCGGGAAACACCTACAATGAGCAGTTCTTC. It encodes CTSSQDTPLAGNTYNEQFF.

J is TRBJ1-2 and V is TRBV27; 7 nucleotides align to TRBD1. CDR1 is MNHEY, CDR2 SMNVEV, per germline (reference sequence). V was clipped by 6 bases and J by 3 bases; unmatched bases: 7. The CDR3 runs 14 residues. The CDR3 region has the DNA TGTGCCAGCAGATTTGCCGGGACAGACTATGGCTACACCTTC. Encoded protein: CASRFAGTDYGYTF.

V and J are TRBV11-2 and TRBJ2-7; TRBD1 is a possible D gene (5 bases). CDR3 length equals 13 residues. Deletions cut 1 base from V and 6 bases from J, with 10 bases between. Germline V gene data show CDR1 as SGHAT and CDR2 as FQNNGV. The CDR3 nucleotides are TGTGCCAGCAGCTTAGTAAGGGGTAGCGAGCAGTACTTC. Amino acid sequence: CASSLVRGSEQYF.